This T cell receptor (beta chain) was documented in a study of T-cell reconstitution after alpha-beta-depleted transplantation in children. Unique molecular identifiers were used in preparing the TCRbeta library. TCRdb recomputed calls from the PCR reads with MiXCR, one row per CDR3 protein. This sample has 150,000 to 250,000 distinct CDR3 sequences, with 14% to 15% found just once. Per germline, CDR1 DFQATT and CDR2 SNEGSKA (reference sequence). Trimming removed 5 bases at V and 3 bases at J, with 13 bases between. This CDR3 is built from 13 residues. The sequence derives from a human donor who donated a stem cell graft to a child with acute lymphoblastic leukemia. Material: PBMCs from the stem cell graft donor, obtained from the stem cell graft. This chain joins TRBV20-1 and TRBJ1-2; TRBD1 is a possible D gene (5 bases). This CDR3 is CSAAWGSDYGYTF. CDR3 coding DNA: TGCAGTGCTGCCTGGGGGTCGGACTATGGCTACACCTTC.